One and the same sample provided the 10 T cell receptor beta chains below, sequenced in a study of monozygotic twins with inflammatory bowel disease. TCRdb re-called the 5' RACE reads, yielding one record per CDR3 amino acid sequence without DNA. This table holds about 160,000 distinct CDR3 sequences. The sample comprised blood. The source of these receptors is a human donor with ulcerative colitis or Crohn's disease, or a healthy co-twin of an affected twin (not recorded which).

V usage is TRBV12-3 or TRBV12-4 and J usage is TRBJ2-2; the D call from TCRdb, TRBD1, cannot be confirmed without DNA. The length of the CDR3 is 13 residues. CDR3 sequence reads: CASRRQDTGELFF.

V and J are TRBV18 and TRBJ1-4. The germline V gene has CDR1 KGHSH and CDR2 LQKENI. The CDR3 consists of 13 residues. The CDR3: CASTLGMGEKLFF. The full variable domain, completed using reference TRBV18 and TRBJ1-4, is NAGVMQNPRHLVRRRGQEARLRCSPMKGHSHVYWYRQLPEEGLKFMVYLQKENIIDESGMPKERFSAEFPKEGPSILRIQQVVRGDSAAYFCASTLGMGEKLFFGSGTQLSVL.

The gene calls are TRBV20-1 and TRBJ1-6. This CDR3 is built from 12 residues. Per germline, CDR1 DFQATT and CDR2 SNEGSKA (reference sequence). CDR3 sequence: CSASTENSPLHF.

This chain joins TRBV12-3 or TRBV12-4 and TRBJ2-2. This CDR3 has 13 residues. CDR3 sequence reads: CASSFLDTGELFF.

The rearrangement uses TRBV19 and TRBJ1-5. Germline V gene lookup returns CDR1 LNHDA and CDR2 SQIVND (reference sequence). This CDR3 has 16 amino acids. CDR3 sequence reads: CASSILEDYSNQPQHF.

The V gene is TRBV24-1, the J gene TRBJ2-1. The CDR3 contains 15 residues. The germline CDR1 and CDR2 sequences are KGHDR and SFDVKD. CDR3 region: CATSERQGPYNEQFF.

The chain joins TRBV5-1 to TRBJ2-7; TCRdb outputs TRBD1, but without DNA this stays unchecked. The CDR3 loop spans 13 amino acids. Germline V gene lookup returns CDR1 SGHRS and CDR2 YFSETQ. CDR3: CASSQQGIYEQYF. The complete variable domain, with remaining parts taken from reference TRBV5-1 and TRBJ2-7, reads KAGVTQTPRYLIKTRGQQVTLSCSPISGHRSVSWYQQTPGQGLQFLFEYFSETQRNKGNFPGRFSGRQFSNSRSEMNVSTLELGDSALYLCASSQQGIYEQYFGPGTRLTVT.

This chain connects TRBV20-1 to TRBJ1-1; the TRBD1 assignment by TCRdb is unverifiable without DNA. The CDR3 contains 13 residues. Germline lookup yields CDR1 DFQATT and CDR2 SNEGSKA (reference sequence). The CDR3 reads CSARQGVGTEAFF.

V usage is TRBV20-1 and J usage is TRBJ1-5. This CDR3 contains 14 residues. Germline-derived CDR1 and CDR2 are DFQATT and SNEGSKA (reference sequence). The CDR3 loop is CSARGRQNNQPQHF.

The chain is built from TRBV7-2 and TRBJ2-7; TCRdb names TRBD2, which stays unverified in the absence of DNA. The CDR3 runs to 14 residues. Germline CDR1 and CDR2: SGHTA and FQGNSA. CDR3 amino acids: CASSLGTNSYEQYF.